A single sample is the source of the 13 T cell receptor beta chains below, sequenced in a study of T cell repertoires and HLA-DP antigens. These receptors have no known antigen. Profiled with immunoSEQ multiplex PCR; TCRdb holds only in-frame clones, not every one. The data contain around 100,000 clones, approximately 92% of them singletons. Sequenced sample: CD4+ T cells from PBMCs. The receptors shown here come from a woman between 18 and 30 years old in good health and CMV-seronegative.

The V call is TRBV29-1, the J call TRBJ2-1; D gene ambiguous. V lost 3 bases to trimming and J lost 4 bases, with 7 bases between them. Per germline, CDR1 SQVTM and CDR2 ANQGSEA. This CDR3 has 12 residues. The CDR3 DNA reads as TGCAGCGTTGAGAACAGTTACAATGAGCAGTTCTTC. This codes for CSVENSYNEQFF.

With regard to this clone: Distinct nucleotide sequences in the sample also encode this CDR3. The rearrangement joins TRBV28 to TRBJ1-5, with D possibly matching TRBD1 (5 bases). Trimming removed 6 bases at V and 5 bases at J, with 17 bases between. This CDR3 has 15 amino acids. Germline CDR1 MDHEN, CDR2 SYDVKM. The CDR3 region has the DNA TGTGCCAGCAGCTTGGGGCAGGGCATTTATCAGCCCCAGCATTTT. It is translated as CASSLGQGIYQPQHF.

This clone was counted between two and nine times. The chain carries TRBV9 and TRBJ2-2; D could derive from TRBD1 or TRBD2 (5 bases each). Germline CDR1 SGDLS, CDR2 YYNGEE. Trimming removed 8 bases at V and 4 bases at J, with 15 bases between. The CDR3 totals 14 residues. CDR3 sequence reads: CASTPGSATGELFF. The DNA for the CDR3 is TGTGCCAGTACCCCAGGGAGTGCCACCGGGGAGCTGTTTTTT.

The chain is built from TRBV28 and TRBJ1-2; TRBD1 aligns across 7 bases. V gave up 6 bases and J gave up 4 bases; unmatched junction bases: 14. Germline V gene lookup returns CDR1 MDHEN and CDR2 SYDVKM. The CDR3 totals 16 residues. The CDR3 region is CASRQTGANFLYGYTF. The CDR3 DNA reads TGTGCCAGCAGGCAAACAGGGGCCAATTTTCTCTATGGCTACACCTTC.

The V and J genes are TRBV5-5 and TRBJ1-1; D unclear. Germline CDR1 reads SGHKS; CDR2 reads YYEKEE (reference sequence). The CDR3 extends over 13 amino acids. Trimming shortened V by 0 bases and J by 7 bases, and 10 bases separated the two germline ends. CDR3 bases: TGTGCCAGCAGCTTGGTAGCAGAGGGTGAAGCTTTCTTT. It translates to CASSLVAEGEAFF.

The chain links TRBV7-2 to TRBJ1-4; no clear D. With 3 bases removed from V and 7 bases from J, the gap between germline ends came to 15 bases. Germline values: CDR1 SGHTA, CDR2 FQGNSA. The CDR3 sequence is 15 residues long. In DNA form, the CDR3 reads TGTGCCAGCAGCTTGAATTGGAGACCCGGTGAAAAACTGTTTTTT. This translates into CASSLNWRPGEKLFF.

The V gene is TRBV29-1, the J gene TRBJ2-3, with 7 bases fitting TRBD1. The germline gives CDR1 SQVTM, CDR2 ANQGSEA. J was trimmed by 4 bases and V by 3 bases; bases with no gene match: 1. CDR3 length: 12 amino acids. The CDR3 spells CSVDQGADTQYF. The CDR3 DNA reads TGCAGCGTTGATCAGGGGGCAGATACGCAGTATTTT.

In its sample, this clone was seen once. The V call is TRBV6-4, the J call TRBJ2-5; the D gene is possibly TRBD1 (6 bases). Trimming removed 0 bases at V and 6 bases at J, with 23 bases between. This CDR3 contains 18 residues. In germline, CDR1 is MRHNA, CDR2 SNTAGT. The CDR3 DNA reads TGTGCCAGCAGTGACTCTTGGCGGGTTGGGGGCTTCGTACAGACCCAGTACTTC. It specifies CASSDSWRVGGFVQTQYF.

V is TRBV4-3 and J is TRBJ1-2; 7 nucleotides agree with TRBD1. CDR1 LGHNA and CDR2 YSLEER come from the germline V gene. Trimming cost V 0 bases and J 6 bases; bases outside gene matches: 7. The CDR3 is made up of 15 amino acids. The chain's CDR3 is CASSQDQTGSNGYTF. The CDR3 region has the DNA TGCGCCAGCAGCCAAGATCAGACAGGGAGCAATGGCTACACCTTC.

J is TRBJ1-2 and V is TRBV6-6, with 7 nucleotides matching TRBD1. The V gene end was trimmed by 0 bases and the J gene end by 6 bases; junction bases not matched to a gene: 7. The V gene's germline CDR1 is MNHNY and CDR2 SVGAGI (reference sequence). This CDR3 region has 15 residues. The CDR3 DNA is TGTGCCAGCAGTTACTCGAACAGGGGCGTGCATGGCTACACCTTC. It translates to CASSYSNRGVHGYTF.

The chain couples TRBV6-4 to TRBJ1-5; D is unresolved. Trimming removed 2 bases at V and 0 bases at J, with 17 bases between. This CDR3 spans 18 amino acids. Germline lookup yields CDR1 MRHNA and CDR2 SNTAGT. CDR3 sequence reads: CASSDPDPWNYSNQPQHF. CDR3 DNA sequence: TGTGCCAGCAGTGACCCGGACCCGTGGAACTATAGCAATCAGCCCCAGCATTTT.

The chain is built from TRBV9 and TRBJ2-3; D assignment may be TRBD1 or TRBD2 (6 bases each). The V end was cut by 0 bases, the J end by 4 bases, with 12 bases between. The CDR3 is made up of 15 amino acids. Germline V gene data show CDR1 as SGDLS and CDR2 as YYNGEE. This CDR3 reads CASSVGGGPSDTQYF. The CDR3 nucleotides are TGTGCCAGCAGCGTAGGAGGGGGGCCGTCAGATACGCAGTATTTT. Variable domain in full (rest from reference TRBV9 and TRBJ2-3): DSGVTQTPKHLITATGQRVTLRCSPRSGDLSVYWYQQSLDQGLQFLIQYYNGEERAKGNILERFSAQQFPDLHSELNLSSLELGDSALYFCASSVGGGPSDTQYFGPGTRLTVL.

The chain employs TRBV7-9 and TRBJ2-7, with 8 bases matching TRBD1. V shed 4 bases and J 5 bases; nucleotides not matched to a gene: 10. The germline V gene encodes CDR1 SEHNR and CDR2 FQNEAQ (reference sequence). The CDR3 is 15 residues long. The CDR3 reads CASSSLGQGVHEQYF. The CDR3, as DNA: TGTGCCAGCAGCTCACTTGGACAGGGCGTTCACGAGCAGTACTTC.